Below are 13 T cell receptor beta chains sequenced from a single sample in a study of human T cells and chemical hapten exposure. TCRdb passed the RACE reads through MiXCR, listing each CDR3 protein once. The sample has around 250,000 distinct CDR3 sequences, around 9.3% seen once. The time point was: pre-sensitization, week 0. Treatment in this sample: therapeutic diphenylcyclopropenone sensitization with weekly scalp DPC. Sequencing was performed on whole blood, taken in connection with sensitization to the hapten diphenylcyclopropenone (DPC). The receptors stem from a middle-aged woman with alopecia areata. Some clones in this sample may be carry-over from other donors' samples.

This chain joins TRBV5-5 and TRBJ2-7, with D perhaps TRBD2 (5 bases). Germline V gene sequence: CDR1 SGHKS, CDR2 YYEKEE (reference sequence). The CDR3 consists of 12 residues. The germline V and J ends were trimmed by 4 bases and 6 bases, with 11 bases remaining between them. CDR3 sequence (DNA): TGTGCCAGCAGCCTAGCTTTGGTCGAGCAGTACTTC. Translated: CASSLALVEQYF. Drawing the rest from reference TRBV5-5 and TRBJ2-7, the complete variable domain is DAGVTQSPTHLIKTRGQQVTLRCSPISGHKSVSWYQQVLGQGPQFIFQYYEKEERGRGNFPDRFSARQFPNYSSELNVNALLLGDSALYLCASSLALVEQYFGPGTRLTVT.

This clonotype was detected a few times. The rearrangement joins TRBV7-3 to TRBJ1-4; maybe TRBD1 (6 bases). The CDR3 loop spans 17 amino acids. Trimming removed 2 bases at V and 3 bases at J, with 16 bases between. The germline V gene encodes CDR1 SGHTA and CDR2 FQGTGA. The CDR3: CASSLWPRGTPNEKLFF. In DNA, the CDR3 is TGTGCCAGCAGCTTATGGCCCCGCGGGACACCTAATGAAAAACTGTTTTTT.

This clonotype has just a few counts. V is TRBV6-5 and J is TRBJ1-2, with 9 bases fitting TRBD1. The CDR3 consists of 15 residues. CDR1 and CDR2 (germline): MNHEY, SVGAGI. V trimming: 0 bases; J trimming: 2 bases; junction bases outside the gene matches: 1. The DNA for the CDR3 is TGTGCCAGCAGTTACTCAGGACAGGGGAACTATGGCTACACCTTC. Translation: CASSYSGQGNYGYTF.

This clonotype was observed at least ten times. The chain recombines TRBV2 with TRBJ2-7; tentative D call: TRBD2 (5 bases). Germline CDR1 SNHLY, CDR2 FYNNEI. Trimming took 8 bases from V and 3 from J, leaving 17 bases between them. The CDR3 has 14 amino acids. As DNA, the CDR3 is TGTGCCAGCGCGAAGGTAGCGTCCCTCTACGAGCAGTACTTC. Its protein product is CASAKVASLYEQYF. The full variable domain, in which reference TRBV2 and TRBJ2-7 provide the parts outside the CDR3, is EPEVTQTPSHQVTQMGQEVILRCVPISNHLYFYWYRQILGQKVEFLVSFYNNEISEKSEIFDDQFSVERPDGSNFTLKIRSTKLEDSAMYFCASAKVASLYEQYFGPGTRLTVT.

In this sample, this clonotype turned up a few times. V gene TRBV20-1 combines with J gene TRBJ2-3; 14 nucleotides line up with TRBD2. J lost 4 bases, V lost 6 bases, and 6 bases had no gene match. There are 15 residues in the CDR3. Germline V gene data show CDR1 as DFQATT and CDR2 as SNEGSKA (reference sequence). As DNA, the CDR3 is TGCAGTGCGGAAGGGACTAGCGGGAGACCAGATACGCAGTATTTT. The encoded protein is CSAEGTSGRPDTQYF.

The genes are TRBV29-1 and TRBJ1-3; D is unresolved. The CDR3 totals 15 residues. Between the trimmed V and J ends, which lost 2 bases and 0 bases, there was a span of 11 bases. Looked up from germline, CDR1 is SQVTM and CDR2 is ANQGSEA. CDR3 bases: TGCAGCGTTGAAAGGGAGGCGCTCTCTGGAAACACCATATATTTT. This encodes CSVEREALSGNTIYF.

This clonotype was detected a few times. The V and J genes are TRBV29-1 and TRBJ2-1, with 11 bases fitting TRBD2. After removal of 1 base from V and 7 bases from J, the junction contained 6 bases not matched to a gene. CDR1 SQVTM and CDR2 ANQGSEA come from the germline V gene. The CDR3 runs 15 residues. CDR3 in amino acids: CSVEATSGIWNEQFF. The CDR3 DNA reads as TGCAGCGTTGAAGCGACTAGCGGGATTTGGAATGAGCAGTTCTTC.

This clonotype has a count of ten or more. The V and J genes are TRBV9 and TRBJ1-4; 8 nucleotides agree with TRBD1. The CDR3 contains 14 residues. Germline V CDR1 and CDR2: SGDLS, YYNGEE. V lost 4 bases to trimming and J lost 8 bases; unmatched junction nucleotides: 7. CDR3 amino acids: CASSTGTGGEKLFF. The CDR3 region has the DNA TGTGCCAGCAGCACCGGGACAGGTGGCGAAAAACTGTTTTTT.

This clonotype showed up just a few times. The V and J genes are TRBV5-4 and TRBJ2-1, with TRBD2 matching over 14 bases. V lost 3 bases to trimming and J lost 3 bases; unmatched junction nucleotides: 14. Looked up from germline, CDR1 is SGHNT and CDR2 is YYREEE (reference sequence). This CDR3 contains 20 residues. The CDR3 nucleotides read TGTGCCAGCAGCTCTCCCGGGACTAGCGGGAGTTCGGGGAGCTACAATGAGCAGTTCTTC. Protein: CASSSPGTSGSSGSYNEQFF.

In this sample, this clonotype turned up a few times. The chain couples TRBV28 to TRBJ1-2; D is uncertain. From germline, CDR1 is MDHEN and CDR2 SYDVKM. Trimming removed 3 bases at V and 0 bases at J, with 8 bases between. CDR3 length: 14 amino acids. CDR3 nucleotides: TGTGCCAGCAGTTTTGTCACCTCTAACTATGGCTACACCTTC. Its translation is CASSFVTSNYGYTF.

This clonotype was counted only a few times. The rearrangement joins TRBV11-2 to TRBJ1-1; maybe TRBD1 (5 bases). From germline, CDR1 is SGHAT and CDR2 FQNNGV. The V end was cut by 0 bases, the J end by 7 bases, with 6 bases between. The CDR3 has 12 amino acids. The CDR3 sequence is CASSLDRDEAFF. In DNA form, the CDR3 reads TGTGCCAGCAGCTTAGACAGGGATGAAGCTTTCTTT. Full variable domain (remainder filled in from reference TRBV11-2 and TRBJ1-1): EAGVAQSPRYKIIEKRQSVAFWCNPISGHATLYWYQQILGQGPKLLIQFQNNGVVDDSQLPKDRFSAERLKGVDSTLKIQPAKLEDSAVYLCASSLDRDEAFFGQGTRLTVV.

This clonotype was observed many times. The chain has TRBV14 and TRBJ2-1, with 9 bases identical to TRBD2. CDR3 length equals 17 residues. The V gene's germline CDR1 is SGHDN and CDR2 FVKESK. Losses at the gene ends were 1 base for V and 3 bases for J; bases not matched to a gene: 7. CDR3 coding DNA: TGTGCCAGCAGCCAAGGCGCCCCACTAGCGGGCTACAATGAGCAGTTCTTC. This codes for CASSQGAPLAGYNEQFF.

This chain joins TRBV7-2 and TRBJ2-7, with 7 bases aligning to TRBD1. The trim removed 5 bases at V and 2 bases at J, leaving 6 bases unmatched. The CDR3 totals 14 residues. CDR1 and CDR2 (germline): SGHTA, FQGNSA. Written as DNA, the CDR3 is TGTGCCAGCAGCCCCCAGACAGGGCCCTACGAGCAGTACTTC. Amino acid sequence: CASSPQTGPYEQYF.